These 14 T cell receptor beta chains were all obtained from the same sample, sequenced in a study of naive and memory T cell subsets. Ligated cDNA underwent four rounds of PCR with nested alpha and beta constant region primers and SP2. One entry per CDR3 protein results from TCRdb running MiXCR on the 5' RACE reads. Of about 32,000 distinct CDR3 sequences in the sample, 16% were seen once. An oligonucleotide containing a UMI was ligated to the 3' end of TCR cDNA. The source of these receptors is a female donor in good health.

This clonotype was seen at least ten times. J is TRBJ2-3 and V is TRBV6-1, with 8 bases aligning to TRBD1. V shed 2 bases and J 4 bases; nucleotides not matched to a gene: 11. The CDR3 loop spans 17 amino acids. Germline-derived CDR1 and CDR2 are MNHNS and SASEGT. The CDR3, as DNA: TGTGCCAGCAGTGAACGTTTTTCAGGGGGCTCGGCAGATACGCAGTATTTT. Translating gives CASSERFSGGSADTQYF.

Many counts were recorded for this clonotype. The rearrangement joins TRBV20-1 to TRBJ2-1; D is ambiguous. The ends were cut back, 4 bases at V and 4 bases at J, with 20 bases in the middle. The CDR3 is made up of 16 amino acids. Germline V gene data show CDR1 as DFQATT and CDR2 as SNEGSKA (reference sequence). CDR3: CSATQYPSFDYNEQFF. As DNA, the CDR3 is TGCAGTGCTACGCAATACCCTAGTTTCGATTACAATGAGCAGTTCTTC.

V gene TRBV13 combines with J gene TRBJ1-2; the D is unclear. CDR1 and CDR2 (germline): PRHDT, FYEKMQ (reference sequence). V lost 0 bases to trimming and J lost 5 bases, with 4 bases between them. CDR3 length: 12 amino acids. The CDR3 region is CASSLGRYGYTF. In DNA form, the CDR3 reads TGTGCCAGCAGCTTAGGCCGGTATGGCTACACCTTC. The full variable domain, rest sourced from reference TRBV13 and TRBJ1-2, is AAGVIQSPRHLIKEKRETATLKCYPIPRHDTVYWYQQGPGQDPQFLISFYEKMQSDKGSIPDRFSAQQFSDYHSELNMSSLELGDSALYFCASSLGRYGYTFGSGTRLTVV.

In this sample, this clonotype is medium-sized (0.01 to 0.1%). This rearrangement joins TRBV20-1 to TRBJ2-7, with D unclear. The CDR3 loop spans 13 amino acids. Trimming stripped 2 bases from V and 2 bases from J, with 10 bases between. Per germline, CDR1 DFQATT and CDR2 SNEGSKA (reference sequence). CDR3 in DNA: TGCAGTGCTAGATCGGCCGAACCCTACGAGCAGTACTTC. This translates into CSARSAEPYEQYF.

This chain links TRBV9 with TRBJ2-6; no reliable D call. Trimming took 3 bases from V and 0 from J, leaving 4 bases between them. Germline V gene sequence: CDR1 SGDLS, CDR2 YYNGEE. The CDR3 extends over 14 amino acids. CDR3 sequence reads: CASSGFSGANVLTF. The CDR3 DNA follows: TGTGCCAGCAGCGGATTCTCTGGGGCCAACGTCCTGACTTTC.

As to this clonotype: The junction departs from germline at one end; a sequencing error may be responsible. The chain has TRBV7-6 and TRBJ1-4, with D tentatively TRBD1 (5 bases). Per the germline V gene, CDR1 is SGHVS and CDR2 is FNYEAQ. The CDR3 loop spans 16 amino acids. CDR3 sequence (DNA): TGTGCCAGCAGCTTAGGCTCCGGGGCAACAAATGAAAAACTGTTTTTT. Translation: CASSLGSGATNEKLFF.

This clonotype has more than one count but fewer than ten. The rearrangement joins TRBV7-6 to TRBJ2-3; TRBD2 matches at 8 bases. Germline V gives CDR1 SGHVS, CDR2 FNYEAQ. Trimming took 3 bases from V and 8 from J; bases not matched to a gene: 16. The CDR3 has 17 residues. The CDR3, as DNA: TGTGCCAGCAGCTTTTGGCGGGGGGAGGGTCAGAGGGGTACGCAGTATTTT. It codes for CASSFWRGEGQRGTQYF.

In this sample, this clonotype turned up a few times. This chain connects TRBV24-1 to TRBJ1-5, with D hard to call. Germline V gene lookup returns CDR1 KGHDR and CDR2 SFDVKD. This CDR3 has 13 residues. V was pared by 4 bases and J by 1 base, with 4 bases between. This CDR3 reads CATSERSNQPQHF. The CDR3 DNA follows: TGTGCCACCAGTGAACGGAGCAATCAGCCCCAGCATTTT.

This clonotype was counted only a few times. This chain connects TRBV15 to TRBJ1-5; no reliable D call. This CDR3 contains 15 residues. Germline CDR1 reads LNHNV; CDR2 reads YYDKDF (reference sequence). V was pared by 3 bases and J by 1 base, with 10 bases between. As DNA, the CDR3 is TGTGCCACCAGCAGGGCTGCAGCAAGCAATCAGCCCCAGCATTTT. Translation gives CATSRAAASNQPQHF.

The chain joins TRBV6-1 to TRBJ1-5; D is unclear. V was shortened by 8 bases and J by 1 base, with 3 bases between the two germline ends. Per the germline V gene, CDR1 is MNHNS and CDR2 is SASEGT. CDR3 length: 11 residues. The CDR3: CASGSNQPQHF. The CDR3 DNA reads TGTGCCAGCGGAAGCAATCAGCCCCAGCATTTT.

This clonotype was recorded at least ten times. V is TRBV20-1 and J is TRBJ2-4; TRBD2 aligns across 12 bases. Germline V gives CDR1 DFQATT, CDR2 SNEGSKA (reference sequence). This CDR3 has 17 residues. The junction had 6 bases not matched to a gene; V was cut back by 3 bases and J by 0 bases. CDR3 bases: TGCAGTGCTAGGACTAGCGGGGGTCTGTTAGCCAAAAACATTCAGTACTTC. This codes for CSARTSGGLLAKNIQYF.

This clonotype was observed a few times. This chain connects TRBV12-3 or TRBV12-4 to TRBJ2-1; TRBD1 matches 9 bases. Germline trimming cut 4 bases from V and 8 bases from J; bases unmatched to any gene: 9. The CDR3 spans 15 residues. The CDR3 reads CASSSPGQGMDEQFF. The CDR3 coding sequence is TGTGCCAGCAGTTCTCCGGGACAGGGAATGGATGAGCAGTTCTTC.

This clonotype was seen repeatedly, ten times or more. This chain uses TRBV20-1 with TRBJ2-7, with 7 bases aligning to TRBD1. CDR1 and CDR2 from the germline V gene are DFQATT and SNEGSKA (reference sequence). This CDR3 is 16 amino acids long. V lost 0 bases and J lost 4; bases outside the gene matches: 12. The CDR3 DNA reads TGCAGTGCTAGAGAGATCGGCACAGGGGATTGGTACGAGCAGTACTTC. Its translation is CSAREIGTGDWYEQYF.

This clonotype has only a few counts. This CDR3 reads CASSVQPTDTQYF. The CDR3 DNA reads TGTGCCAGCAGCGTACAACCCACAGATACGCAGTATTTT. The genes are TRBV9 and TRBJ2-3, with unresolved D. Germline CDR1 SGDLS, CDR2 YYNGEE. This CDR3 is built from 13 residues. Deletions cut 1 base from V and 2 bases from J, with 5 bases between.